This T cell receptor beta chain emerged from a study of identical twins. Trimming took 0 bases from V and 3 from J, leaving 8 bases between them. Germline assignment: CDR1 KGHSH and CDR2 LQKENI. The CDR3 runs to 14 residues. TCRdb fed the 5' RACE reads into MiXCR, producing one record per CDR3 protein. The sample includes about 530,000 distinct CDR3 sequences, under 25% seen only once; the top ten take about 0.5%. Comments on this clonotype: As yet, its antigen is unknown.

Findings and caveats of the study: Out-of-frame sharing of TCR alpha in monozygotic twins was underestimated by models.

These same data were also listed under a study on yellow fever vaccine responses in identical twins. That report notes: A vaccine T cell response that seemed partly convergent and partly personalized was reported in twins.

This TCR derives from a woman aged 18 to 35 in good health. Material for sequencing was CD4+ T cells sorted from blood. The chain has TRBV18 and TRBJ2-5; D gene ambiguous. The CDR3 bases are TGTGCCAGCTCACCACCGGCTAGGAAAGAGACCCAGTACTTC. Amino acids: CASSPPARKETQYF.